These 19 T cell receptor beta chains were all obtained from the same sample, sequenced in a study of blood T cell repertoires in COVID-19. Here immunoSEQ multiplex PCR was the method, and the copy in TCRdb shows in-frame clones only, minus some. The table lists approximately 200,000 clones, about four fifths of them singletons. Sequencing input: peripheral blood. These receptors were obtained from a woman aged 55-69 years with acute or convalescent COVID-19.

V gene TRBV7-6 combines with J gene TRBJ2-2; 9 bases match TRBD1. Per the germline V gene, CDR1 is SGHVS and CDR2 is FNYEAQ. This CDR3 spans 15 amino acids. V shed 4 bases, J shed 6 bases, and the junction held 6 bases outside the gene matches. This CDR3 is CASSSGTGQSGELFF. CDR3 nucleotides: TGTGCCAGCAGCTCGGGGACAGGGCAATCCGGGGAGCTGTTTTTT.

The V gene is TRBV7-9, the J gene TRBJ2-4, with 7 bases aligning to TRBD1. CDR3 length equals 13 residues. Trimming cost V 2 bases and J 7 bases; bases outside gene matches: 2. In germline, CDR1 is SEHNR, CDR2 FQNEAQ (reference sequence). For the CDR3, the DNA is TGTGCCAGCAGCTTAACAGGGGAGAACATTCAGTACTTC. Translating it yields CASSLTGENIQYF.

This clone has a handful of counts. The V and J genes are TRBV5-1 and TRBJ1-6, with D possibly being TRBD1 (6 bases). V lost 0 bases and J 6 bases, leaving 28 bases between the germline ends. The CDR3 is 21 residues long. CDR1 SGHRS and CDR2 YFSETQ come from the germline V gene. The CDR3 sequence is CASSLGREKTTGRGLNSPLHF. In DNA form, the CDR3 reads TGCGCCAGCAGCTTGGGACGAGAAAAAACTACAGGGAGAGGTCTTAATTCACCCCTCCACTTT.

This chain connects TRBV6-1 to TRBJ2-7, with D unresolved. The V and J ends lost 2 bases and 2 bases respectively, with 10 bases between them. The CDR3 sequence is 14 residues long. Germline assignment: CDR1 MNHNS and CDR2 SASEGT. This CDR3 reads CASSETYLAYEQYF. CDR3 sequence (DNA): TGTGCCAGCAGTGAAACTTACCTAGCCTACGAGCAGTACTTC.

This chain links TRBV4-3 with TRBJ1-2; D is undetermined. CDR1 is LGHNA, CDR2 YSLEER, per germline. V shed 0 bases and J shed 8 bases, with 13 bases lying between them. There are 14 residues in the CDR3. CDR3: CASSQDVLATGYTF. CDR3 in DNA: TGCGCCAGCAGCCAAGATGTGCTAGCGACGGGCTACACCTTC.

The chain recombines TRBV2 with TRBJ1-2; TRBD1 matches 8 bases. Trimming at V came to 5 bases and at J to 5 bases, leaving 10 bases not matched to a gene. Germline CDR1 reads SNHLY; CDR2 reads FYNNEI. The CDR3 totals 15 residues. CDR3 loop: CASSRSGGASYGYTF. The CDR3 DNA is TGTGCCAGCAGTCGATCAGGGGGCGCTTCGTATGGCTACACCTTC. The full variable domain, in which reference TRBV2 and TRBJ1-2 provide the parts outside the CDR3, is EPEVTQTPSHQVTQMGQEVILRCVPISNHLYFYWYRQILGQKVEFLVSFYNNEISEKSEIFDDQFSVERPDGSNFTLKIRSTKLEDSAMYFCASSRSGGASYGYTFGSGTRLTVV.

This clone was detected only a few times. The rearrangement uses TRBV3-1 (or the pseudogene TRBV3-2) and TRBJ2-7; weak D call: TRBD1 (6 bases). Trimming took 1 base from V and 5 from J, leaving 9 bases between them. Germline CDR1 is LGHDT and CDR2 is YNNKEL (reference sequence). This CDR3 region has 13 residues. The CDR3 DNA reads TGTGCCAGCAGCCAAGCGGACAGCCACGAGCAGTACTTC. Encoded protein: CASSQADSHEQYF.

V gene TRBV27 combines with J gene TRBJ2-3, with 7 nucleotides matching TRBD2. The CDR3 is 15 residues long. The V and J ends lost 3 bases and 3 bases, in that order; junction bases with no gene match: 6. In germline, CDR1 is MNHEY, CDR2 SMNVEV (reference sequence). The CDR3 nucleotides read TGTGCCAGCAGTTTTGGGCGGGGGATTACAGATACGCAGTATTTT. It is translated as CASSFGRGITDTQYF.

The CDR3: CASSQAPDDTQYF. The CDR3 bases are TGTGCCAGCAGCCAGGCTCCCGACGATACGCAGTATTTT. The chain combines TRBV7-2 with TRBJ2-3; D call uncertain. The V end lost 5 bases, the J end lost 6 bases, and 12 bases lay between the germline ends. In germline, CDR1 is SGHTA, CDR2 FQGNSA. CDR3 size: 13 residues.

A remark on this clone: This sample includes further DNA sequences coding for the same CDR3. The V and J genes are TRBV6-1 and TRBJ1-2, with D possibly TRBD1 on 5 matching bases. The V gene lost 2 bases and the J gene lost 5 bases, with 6 bases spanning the gap. Germline-derived CDR1 and CDR2 are MNHNS and SASEGT. The CDR3 contains 12 residues. CDR3 amino acids: CASSEQGYGYTF. As DNA, the CDR3 is TGTGCCAGCAGTGAACAGGGTTATGGCTACACCTTC.

The chain uses TRBV6-5 and TRBJ2-3; D might be TRBD1 (6 bases). Germline V lookup: CDR1 MNHEY, CDR2 SVGAGI. The V end was cut by 6 bases, the J end by 5 bases, with 6 bases between. The CDR3 length is 11 residues. The CDR3 sequence: CASRQGDTQYF. DNA for the CDR3: TGTGCCAGCAGACAGGGAGATACGCAGTATTTT.

The chain joins TRBV4-1 to TRBJ1-2, with TRBD1 identical over 10 bases. The trim removed 4 bases at V and 13 bases at J, leaving 9 bases unmatched. Germline assignment: CDR1 MGHRA and CDR2 YSYEKL. This CDR3 has 13 amino acids. CDR3 sequence (DNA): TGCGCCAGCAGCCTGAGAGGGGACAGGGGTTCCACCTTC. The encoded protein is CASSLRGDRGSTF.

The chain uses TRBV6-5 and TRBJ1-2, with D possibly TRBD1 on 6 matching bases. CDR3 size: 15 residues. V lost 0 bases to trimming and J lost 4 bases, with 12 bases between them. Germline lookup yields CDR1 MNHEY and CDR2 SVGAGI. The CDR3, as DNA: TGTGCCAGCAGTTACTCGCAGGGGCTTCCCTATGGCTACACCTTC. Its translation: CASSYSQGLPYGYTF.

This CDR3 reads CASSPGAETYQPQHF. CDR3 sequence (DNA): TGTGCCAGCAGCCCCGGCGCGGAAACTTATCAGCCCCAGCATTTT. The rearrangement joins TRBV2 to TRBJ1-5; the D is unclear. The V end lost 6 bases, the J end lost 5 bases, and 17 bases lay between the germline ends. Germline CDR1 is SNHLY and CDR2 is FYNNEI. This CDR3 has 15 amino acids.

The chain carries TRBV28 and TRBJ1-6; D is possibly TRBD1 (6 bases). The germline V gene encodes CDR1 MDHEN and CDR2 SYDVKM. With 1 base removed from V and 0 bases from J, the gap between germline ends came to 10 bases. This CDR3 comprises 17 residues. The CDR3 DNA reads as TGTGCCAGCAGTTTATCTACAGGGAGCTCCTATAATTCACCCCTCCACTTT. Amino acids: CASSLSTGSSYNSPLHF.

This clone was seen only once. The chain combines TRBV2 with TRBJ1-2, with 8 bases fitting TRBD1. The J segment lost 0 bases and the V segment lost 7 bases, leaving 4 bases of the junction unmatched. The CDR3 contains 14 residues. Germline lookup yields CDR1 SNHLY and CDR2 FYNNEI. CDR3 in amino acids: CASTTDRANYGYTF. The DNA for the CDR3 is TGTGCCAGCACCACGGACAGGGCTAACTATGGCTACACCTTC. Full variable domain (outside the CDR3, taken from reference TRBV2 and TRBJ1-2): EPEVTQTPSHQVTQMGQEVILRCVPISNHLYFYWYRQILGQKVEFLVSFYNNEISEKSEIFDDQFSVERPDGSNFTLKIRSTKLEDSAMYFCASTTDRANYGYTFGSGTRLTVV.

The chain couples TRBV11-2 to TRBJ2-2, with D maybe TRBD1 (5 bases). The CDR3 sequence is 19 residues long. Trimming stripped 6 bases from V and 0 bases from J, with 23 bases between. CDR1 is SGHAT and CDR2 is FQNNGV in the germline V gene. DNA for the CDR3: TGTGCCAGCAGATACAGGTCCCTAGGTGTGGGCGCGAACACCGGGGAGCTGTTTTTT. This translates into CASRYRSLGVGANTGELFF.

The chain links TRBV4-2 to TRBJ1-6; the D gene is possibly TRBD1 (5 bases). The CDR3 has 15 residues. The V and J ends lost 3 bases and 8 bases respectively, with 14 bases between them. Germline-derived CDR1 and CDR2 are LGHNA and YNFKEQ. The CDR3 is CASSQSVAGDSPLHF. For the CDR3, the DNA is TGTGCCAGCAGCCAGTCAGTGGCGGGGGATTCACCCCTCCACTTT.

This clone was seen once. The J gene is TRBJ2-1, the V gene TRBV10-2, with a tentative D call TRBD2 (7 bases). This CDR3 contains 15 residues. The germline CDR1 and CDR2 sequences are WSHSY and SAAADI. V gave up 7 bases and J gave up 8 bases, with 21 bases separating them. CDR3 DNA: TGCGCCAGCACCCCGAGGGGCGGGGGCAGGGATGAGCAGTTCTTC. Translating it yields CASTPRGGGRDEQFF.